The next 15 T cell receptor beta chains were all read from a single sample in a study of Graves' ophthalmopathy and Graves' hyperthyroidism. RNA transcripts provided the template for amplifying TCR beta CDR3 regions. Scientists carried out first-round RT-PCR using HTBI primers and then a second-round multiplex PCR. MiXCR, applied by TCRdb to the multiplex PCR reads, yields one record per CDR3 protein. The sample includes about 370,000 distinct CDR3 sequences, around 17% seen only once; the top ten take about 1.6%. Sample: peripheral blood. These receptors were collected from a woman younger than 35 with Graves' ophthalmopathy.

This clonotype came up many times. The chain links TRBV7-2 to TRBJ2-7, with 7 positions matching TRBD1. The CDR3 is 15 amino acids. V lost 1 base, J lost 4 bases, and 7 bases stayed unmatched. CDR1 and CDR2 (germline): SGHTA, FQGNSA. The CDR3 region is CASSLGTGAQYEQYF. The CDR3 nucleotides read TGTGCCAGCAGCTTAGGTACAGGGGCGCAATACGAGCAGTACTTC.

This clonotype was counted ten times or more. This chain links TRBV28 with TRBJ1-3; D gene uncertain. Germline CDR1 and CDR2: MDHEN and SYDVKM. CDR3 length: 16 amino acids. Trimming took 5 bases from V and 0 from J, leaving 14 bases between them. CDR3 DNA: TGTGCCAGCAGTGCAGCCGACGGCCGCTCTGGAAACACCATATATTTT. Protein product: CASSAADGRSGNTIYF.

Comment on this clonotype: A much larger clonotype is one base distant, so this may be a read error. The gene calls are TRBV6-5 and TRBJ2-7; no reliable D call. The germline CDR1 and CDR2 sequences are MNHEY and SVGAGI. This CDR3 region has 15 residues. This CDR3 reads CSSSYSSGNFYEQYF. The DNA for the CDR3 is TGTTCCAGCAGTTACTCTTCTGGAAACTTCTACGAGCAGTACTTC.

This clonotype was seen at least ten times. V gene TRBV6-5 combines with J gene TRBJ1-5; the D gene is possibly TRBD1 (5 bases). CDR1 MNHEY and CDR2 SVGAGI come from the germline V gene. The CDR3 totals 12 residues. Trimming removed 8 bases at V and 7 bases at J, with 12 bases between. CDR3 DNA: TGTGCCAGCTCGGGGGTGCGACAGCCCCAGCATTTT. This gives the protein CASSGVRQPQHF.

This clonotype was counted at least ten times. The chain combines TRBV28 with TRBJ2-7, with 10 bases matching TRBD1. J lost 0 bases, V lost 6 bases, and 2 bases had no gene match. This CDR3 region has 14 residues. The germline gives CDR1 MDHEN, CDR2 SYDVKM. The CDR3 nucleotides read TGTGCCAGCAGGCGACAGGGGGCCTCCTACGAGCAGTACTTC. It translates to CASRRQGASYEQYF.

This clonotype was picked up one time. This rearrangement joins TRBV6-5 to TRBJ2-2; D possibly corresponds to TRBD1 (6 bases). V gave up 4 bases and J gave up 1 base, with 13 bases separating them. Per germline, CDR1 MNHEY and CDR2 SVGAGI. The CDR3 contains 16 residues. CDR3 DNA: TGTGCCAGCAGTTTGACGGGGACACTGAACACCGGGGAGCTGTTTTTT. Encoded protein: CASSLTGTLNTGELFF.

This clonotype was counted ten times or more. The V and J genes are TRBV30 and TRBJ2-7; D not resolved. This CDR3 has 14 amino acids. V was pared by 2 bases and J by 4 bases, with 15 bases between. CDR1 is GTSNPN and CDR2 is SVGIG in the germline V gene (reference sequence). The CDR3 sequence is CAWSWLFSPYEQYF. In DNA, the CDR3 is TGTGCCTGGAGTTGGCTTTTTTCCCCGTACGAGCAGTACTTC.

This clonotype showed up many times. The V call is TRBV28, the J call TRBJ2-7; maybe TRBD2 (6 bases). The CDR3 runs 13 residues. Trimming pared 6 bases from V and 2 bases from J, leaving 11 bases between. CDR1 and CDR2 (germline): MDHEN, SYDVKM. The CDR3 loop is CASSGGGTYEQYF. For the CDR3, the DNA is TGTGCCAGCAGCGGAGGCGGGACCTACGAGCAGTACTTC.

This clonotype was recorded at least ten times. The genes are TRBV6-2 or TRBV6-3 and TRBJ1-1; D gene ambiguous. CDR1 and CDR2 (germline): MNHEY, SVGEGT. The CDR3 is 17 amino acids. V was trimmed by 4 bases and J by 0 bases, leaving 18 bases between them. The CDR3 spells CASSSREGRGMNTEAFF. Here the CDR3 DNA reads TGTGCCAGCAGTTCCCGAGAGGGCCGGGGAATGAACACTGAAGCTTTCTTT.

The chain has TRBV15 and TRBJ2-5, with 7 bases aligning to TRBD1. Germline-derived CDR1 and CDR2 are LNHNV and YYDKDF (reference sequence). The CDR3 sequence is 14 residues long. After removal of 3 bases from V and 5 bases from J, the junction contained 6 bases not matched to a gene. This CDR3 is CATSSERGRETQYF. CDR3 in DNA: TGTGCCACCAGCAGTGAAAGGGGGCGGGAGACCCAGTACTTC. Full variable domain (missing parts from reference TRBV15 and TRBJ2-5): DAMVIQNPRYQVTQFGKPVTLSCSQTLNHNVMYWYQQKSSQAPKLLFHYYDKDFNNEADTPDNFQSRRPNTSFCFLDIRSPGLGDTAMYLCATSSERGRETQYFGPGTRLLVL.

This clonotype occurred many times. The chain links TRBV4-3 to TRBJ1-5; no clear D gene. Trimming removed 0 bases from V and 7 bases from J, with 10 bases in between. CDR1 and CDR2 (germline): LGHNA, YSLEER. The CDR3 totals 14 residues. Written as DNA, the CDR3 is TGCGCCAGCAGCCAAGATCCCAGTGGGCAGCCCCAGCATTTT. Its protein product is CASSQDPSGQPQHF.

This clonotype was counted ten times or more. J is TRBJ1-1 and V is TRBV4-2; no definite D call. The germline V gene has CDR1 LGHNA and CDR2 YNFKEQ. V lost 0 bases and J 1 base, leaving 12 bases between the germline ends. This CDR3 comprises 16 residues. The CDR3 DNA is TGTGCCAGCAGCCAAGAAATCATTGGGTCGAACACTGAAGCTTTCTTT. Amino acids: CASSQEIIGSNTEAFF.

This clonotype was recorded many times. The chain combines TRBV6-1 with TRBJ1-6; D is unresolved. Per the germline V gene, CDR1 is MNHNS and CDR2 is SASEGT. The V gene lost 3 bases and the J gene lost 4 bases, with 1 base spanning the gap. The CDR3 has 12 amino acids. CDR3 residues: CASSDYNSPLHF. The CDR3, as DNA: TGTGCCAGCAGTGATTATAATTCACCCCTCCACTTT.

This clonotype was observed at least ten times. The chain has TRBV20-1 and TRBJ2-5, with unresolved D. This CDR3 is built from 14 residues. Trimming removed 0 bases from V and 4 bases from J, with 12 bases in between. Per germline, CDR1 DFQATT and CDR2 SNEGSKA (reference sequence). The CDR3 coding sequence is TGCAGTGCTAGAGAAACATGGCTTGGAGAGACCCAGTACTTC. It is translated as CSARETWLGETQYF.

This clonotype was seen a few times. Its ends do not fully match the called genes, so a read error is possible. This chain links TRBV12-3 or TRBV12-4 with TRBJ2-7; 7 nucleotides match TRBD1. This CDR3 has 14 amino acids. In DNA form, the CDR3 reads TGTGCCAGCTCACCGAGGGGGCTCCCCTACGGGCAGTACTTC. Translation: CASSPRGLPYGQYF.